This T cell receptor beta chain was sequenced during a study of CD8 T cells in Susac syndrome. This CDR3 spans 15 amino acids. Germline CDR1 is ENHRY and CDR2 is SYGVKD. Unmatched junction bases numbered 8, after V lost 2 bases and J lost 6 bases. A quantity of about 0.5 to 1 ug RNA underwent reverse transcription using random hexamers. TCRdb reprocessed the immunoSEQ multiplex PCR reads with MiXCR, giving one entry per CDR3 protein. The sample has 250,000 to 300,000 distinct CDR3 sequences, about 82% seen once. In this sample, this clonotype turned up a few times. The sequencing input was CD8+ T cells from PBMCs. This TCR came from a human donor with multiple sclerosis. The chain recombines TRBV10-3 with TRBJ2-5, with 8 positions matching TRBD1. In nucleotides, the CDR3 is TGTGCCATCAGTGAGACGGACAGGGTCCTGAAGACCCAGTACTTC. Its protein product is CAISETDRVLKTQYF.